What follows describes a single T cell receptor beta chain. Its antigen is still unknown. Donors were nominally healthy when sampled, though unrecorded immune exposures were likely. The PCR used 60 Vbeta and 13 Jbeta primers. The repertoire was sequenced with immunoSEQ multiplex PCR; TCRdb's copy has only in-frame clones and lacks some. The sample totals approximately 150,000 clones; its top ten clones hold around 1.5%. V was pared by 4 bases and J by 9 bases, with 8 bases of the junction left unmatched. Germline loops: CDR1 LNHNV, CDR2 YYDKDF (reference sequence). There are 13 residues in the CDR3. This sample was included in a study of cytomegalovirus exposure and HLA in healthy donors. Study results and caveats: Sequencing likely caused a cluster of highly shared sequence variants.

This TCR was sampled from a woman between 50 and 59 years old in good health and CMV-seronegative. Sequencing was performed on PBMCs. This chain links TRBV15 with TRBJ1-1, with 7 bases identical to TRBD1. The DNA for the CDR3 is TGTGCCACCAGCATACATGGGACAGCCAAAGCTTTCTTT. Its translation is CATSIHGTAKAFF.